This TCR beta chain was recorded in a study of siplizumab effects on memory and regulatory T cells. Regarding this clone: As yet, its antigen is unknown.

Study-level findings and limits: No assignable naive or memory phenotype existed for roughly 80-96% of proliferating CD4+ or CD8+ clones. On average, about 70% of mappable alloreactive CD4+ clones were Treg-derived under siplizumab, against about 25% in controls. Most alloreactive clones went unmapped to unstimulated subsets; only a minor fraction mapped.

This table comes from immunoSEQ multiplex PCR, and its TCRdb copy is limited to in-frame clones, with some not included. Among about 56,000 clones listed, 95% to 98% were seen once. This TCR was recovered from a human donor in good health. Sequencing was performed on naive CD8+ T cells sorted from blood.

CDR3 DNA: TGTGCCAGCAGCTTATCCCCTACCGGGGAGCTGTTTTTT. It yields the protein CASSLSPTGELFF. The chain carries TRBV13 and TRBJ2-2; unclear D gene. The V end lost 2 bases, the J end lost 5 bases, and 6 bases lay between the germline ends. The CDR3 consists of 13 residues. Germline CDR1 PRHDT, CDR2 FYEKMQ (reference sequence).